The T cell receptor (beta chain) described here comes from a study of neurological immune-mediated disorders. This clonotype was picked up many times. Synthesis of cDNA used 5'RACE (with 10-nucleotide random UMIs). TCRdb re-called the 5' RACE reads through MiXCR, storing one row per CDR3 protein. The sample carries approximately 87,000 distinct CDR3 sequences, 13% to 15% recorded once. The CDR3 has 13 residues. Deletions cut 3 bases from V and 4 bases from J, with 9 bases between. The source material was PBMCs. The genes are TRBV12-3 or TRBV12-4 and TRBJ1-2; D not certain. The TCR originated in a woman in her 50s in good health. Here the CDR3 reads CASSFGQSYGYTF. The CDR3, as DNA: TGTGCCAGCAGTTTTGGGCAGTCCTATGGCTACACCTTC.